A selection of T cell receptor beta chains follows, all from one sample in a study of TIL therapy for anti-PD-1-resistant metastatic lung cancer. Measured with immunoSEQ multiplex PCR; TCRdb has only the in-frame clones, and not every one. Of more than 50,000 clones in the sample, roughly 84% are singletons; the top ten hold just over 2.5%. The material sequenced was blood, taken at baseline. These receptors were collected from a person aged 25-85 years with non-small cell lung cancer. Both conserved end residues are part of each CDR3. Fields, in order: clone size, J gene, V gene, CDR3 protein. Some rows have no size entry. The others give once, few or many, or a class for an expanded clone.

>-|TRBJ2-2|TRBV9
CASSVSGNGELFF
>-|TRBJ2-1|TRBV3-1/TRBV3-2
CASQEGVNEQFF
>-|TRBJ2-3|TRBV2
CASSEFSGSSTDTQYF
>-|TRBJ2-2|TRBV5-1
CASSPRLAGYTGELFF
>-|TRBJ1-2|TRBV10-3
CAMSGQGDNGYTF
>-|TRBJ2-6|TRBV13
CASSLGQGVSGANVLTF
>-|TRBJ1-1|TRBV5-1
CASSLGGMNTEAFF
>-|TRBJ2-7|TRBV7-9
CASSLYGTSGTGEQYF
>-|TRBJ2-3|TRBV9
CASSVVADSTDTQYF
>-|TRBJ2-1|TRBV28
CATITGGILEQFF
>-|TRBJ1-2|TRBV11-3
CARHQNNANYGYTF
>-|TRBJ1-4|TRBV5-1
CASSSSGGTNEKLFF
>-|TRBJ1-5|TRBV10-3
CAISDSNQPQHF
>-|TRBJ2-2|TRBV10-3
CASTDWTNTGELFF
>once|TRBJ1-2|TRBV2
CASTQNQGHGYTF
>-|TRBJ1-6|TRBV12-5
CASGLARQLDSPLHF
>-|TRBJ1-1|TRBV21-1
CASSTLEAFF
>-|TRBJ2-5|TRBV18
CASSGAEETQYF
>-|TRBJ1-1|TRBV7-8
CASSLELGTVNTEAFF
>-|TRBJ2-1|TRBV9
CASSVGPSSNEQFF
>-|TRBJ1-6|TRBV28
CASSPDRVDSPLHF
>-|TRBJ2-3|TRBV3-1/TRBV3-2
CASSPDHTSTDTQYF
>once|TRBJ2-7|TRBV7-9
CASSLGYGNPYEQYF
>-|TRBJ1-1|TRBV6-5
CASKGEGGPGTEAFF
>-|TRBJ2-3|TRBV11-1
CASSSPGAWTDTQYF
>-|TRBJ2-3|TRBV5-1
CASSLRPGVEDTQYF
>-|TRBJ2-2|TRBV20-1
CSAFQAGELFF
>-|TRBJ1-1|TRBV7-9
CASSGRVEVNTEAFF
>-|TRBJ1-4|TRBV3-1/TRBV3-2
CASSRQENEKLFF
>-|TRBJ1-5|TRBV6-5
CASSFWEQGGNQPQHF
>-|TRBJ2-3|TRBV20-1
CSASGRASSTDTQYF
>few|TRBJ1-5|TRBV12-3/TRBV12-4
CASRTGSNQPQHF
>once|TRBJ1-5|TRBV25-1
CASSEGGGGNQPQHF
>once|TRBJ1-6|TRBV9
CASSVGDLANSPLHF
>-|TRBJ2-7|TRBV11-2
CASSFAPAYEQYF
>-|TRBJ2-7|TRBV15
CATSPTETAASSYEQYF
>-|TRBJ1-3|TRBV5-1
CASSPNGGSGNTIYF
>-|TRBJ1-6|TRBV5-5
CASSPAGSYNSPLHF
>-|TRBJ1-2|TRBV2
CASSYKQGEYYGYTF
>-|TRBJ2-6|TRBV4-1
CASSQDDRVGANVLTF
>-|TRBJ2-7|TRBV6-6
CASSGQRDRGREQYF
>-|TRBJ2-5|TRBV5-4
CASSGGVFLETQYF
>once|TRBJ1-2|TRBV4-1
CASSQTPAGIYYGYTF
>-|TRBJ1-2|TRBV18
CASSLRGGANYGYTF
>-|TRBJ1-5|TRBV27
CASSLRGRWNQPQHF
>-|TRBJ2-3|TRBV28
CASSSAGGSDTQYF
>-|TRBJ1-6|TRBV27
CASSPPLGSSYNSPLHF
>once|TRBJ2-7|TRBV11-1
CASSLSKAVSSYEQYF
>-|TRBJ2-1|TRBV7-2
CASSLTQIYNEQFF
>-|TRBJ1-5|TRBV6-1
CASSEAPGSVQPQHF
>-|TRBJ1-3|TRBV28
CASSVYREPISGNTIYF
>-|TRBJ2-1|TRBV28
CASRSAGDEQFF
>-|TRBJ1-1|TRBV7-8
CASSFTGYGAEAFF
>-|TRBJ1-6|TRBV30
CAWSVTGQIYNSPLHF